Listed here are 13 T cell receptor beta chains from one sample, sequenced in a study of blood T cells in healthy people across ages. Sample-barcoded 5' priming and a J-beta primer mix drove a second PCR of 7 to 11 cycles. MiXCR was run by TCRdb on the 5' RACE reads, yielding one entry per CDR3 protein. The sample lists about 760,000 distinct CDR3 sequences; roughly 25% were seen once. Another study also made use of these data, one on T cells of mothers and their children.

The sequenced material came from blood. Receptors originate from a boy aged 5-17 years in good health.

The chain recombines TRBV5-1 with TRBJ2-5, with 11 positions matching TRBD1. The V gene's germline CDR1 is SGHRS and CDR2 YFSETQ. With V trimmed by 6 bases and J by 4 bases, 5 bases remained unmatched. The CDR3 is 14 amino acids. CDR3 amino acids: CASTLGTGGETQYF. DNA for the CDR3: TGCGCCAGCACCCTGGGGACAGGGGGAGAGACCCAGTACTTC.

The CDR3 loop reads CASSPMDRDEYEQYF. The CDR3 DNA reads TGTGCCAGCAGCCCTATGGACAGGGATGAATACGAGCAGTACTTC. V usage is TRBV4-2 and J usage is TRBJ2-7; 8 bases are shared with TRBD1. CDR1 and CDR2 (germline): LGHNA, YNFKEQ. This CDR3 spans 15 amino acids. Germline trimming cut 4 bases from V and 4 bases from J; bases unmatched to any gene: 9.

V is TRBV5-1 and J is TRBJ2-6; no definite D call. Per germline, CDR1 SGHRS and CDR2 YFSETQ. The CDR3 consists of 17 residues. V shed 1 base and J shed 7 bases, with 18 bases lying between them. The CDR3 spells CASSLFSLSFGANVLTF. CDR3 DNA: TGCGCCAGCAGCTTGTTCTCGCTGTCCTTCGGAGCCAACGTCCTGACTTTC.

The chain carries TRBV7-9 and TRBJ1-1; D gene uncertain. Trimming left V 5 bases short and J 1 base short, with 11 bases between. The CDR3 spans 14 residues. Germline lookup yields CDR1 SEHNR and CDR2 FQNEAQ (reference sequence). The CDR3 protein is CASSAPGGNTEAFF. The CDR3 region has the DNA TGTGCCAGCAGCGCACCTGGAGGGAACACTGAAGCTTTCTTT.

The rearrangement joins TRBV11-2 to TRBJ2-5; D is unclear. V lost 3 bases, J lost 4 bases, and 9 bases lay in between. The CDR3 totals 13 residues. Germline CDR1 reads SGHAT; CDR2 reads FQNNGV. DNA of the CDR3: TGTGCCAGCAGCTTGAGTACGGCAGAGACCCAGTACTTC. Translating it yields CASSLSTAETQYF.

For this clonotype: An end of the junction differs from the germline gene, which may be a read error. The gene calls are TRBV9 and TRBJ2-7; the match to TRBD2 covers 10 bases. The CDR3 sequence is 16 residues long. Germline loops: CDR1 SGDLS, CDR2 YYNGEE. Here the CDR3 reads CAGSLEAGGSSYEQYF. In nucleotides, the CDR3 is TGTGCCGGCAGCCTCGAAGCGGGGGGGAGCTCCTACGAGCAGTACTTC.

This clonotype occurred a few times. CDR3: CSAPRTTPTDTQYF. The DNA for the CDR3 is TGCAGTGCTCCCCGAACCACGCCTACAGATACGCAGTATTTT. This chain joins TRBV20-1 and TRBJ2-3, with D unresolved. Per the germline V gene, CDR1 is DFQATT and CDR2 is SNEGSKA (reference sequence). The CDR3 covers 14 residues. The V end lost 5 bases, the J end lost 3 bases, and 15 bases lay between the germline ends.

The chain employs TRBV12-3 or TRBV12-4 and TRBJ2-5; D remains ambiguous. The CDR3 is made up of 11 amino acids. V lost 6 bases to trimming and J lost 7 bases, with 9 bases between them. The CDR3 spells CASSGPGTQYF. CDR3 DNA: TGTGCCAGCAGCGGACCTGGGACCCAGTACTTC.

This clonotype has more than one count but fewer than ten. The CDR3, as DNA: TGTGCCAGCAGCCGAGATGGACAAGCACAAGAGACCCAGTACTTC. This codes for CASSRDGQAQETQYF. This sequence joins TRBV2 and TRBJ2-5; a weak D match, TRBD1 (5 bases). Looked up from germline, CDR1 is SNHLY and CDR2 is FYNNEI. The CDR3 spans 15 residues. V was clipped by 6 bases and J by 2 bases, with 16 bases between them.

V usage is TRBV20-1 and J usage is TRBJ1-6, with D unclear. V shed 1 base and J shed 2 bases, with 3 bases lying between them. The CDR3 totals 13 residues. In germline, CDR1 is DFQATT, CDR2 SNEGSKA (reference sequence). In nucleotides, the CDR3 is TGCAGTGCTAGAGGGGCCTATAATTCACCCCTCCACTTT. Translated, it gives CSARGAYNSPLHF.

The V call is TRBV7-3, the J call TRBJ2-5; 10 bases are shared with TRBD2. The CDR3 length is 17 residues. The germline V gene has CDR1 SGHTA and CDR2 FQGTGA. The ends lost 1 base at V and 4 bases at J; junction bases unmatched: 9. For the CDR3, the DNA is TGTGCCAGCAGCTTAATAGCGGGGGGACTGACGGGAGAGACCCAGTACTTC. This translates into CASSLIAGGLTGETQYF.

The chain links TRBV2 to TRBJ2-4; weak D call: TRBD2 (6 bases). Germline V gene lookup returns CDR1 SNHLY and CDR2 FYNNEI. This CDR3 has 13 residues. V was cut by 7 bases and J by 8 bases, with 15 bases left in between. CDR3 region: CASNLGGGDIQYF. The CDR3 nucleotides read TGTGCCAGCAATCTCGGGGGAGGCGACATTCAGTACTTC.

This clonotype has just a few counts. Without the conserved terminal phenylalanine or tryptophan, this CDR3 likely stems from a read error. The V gene is TRBV19, the J gene TRBJ1-2; no clear D. This CDR3 has 12 amino acids. Per the germline V gene, CDR1 is LNHDA and CDR2 is SQIVND (reference sequence). Trimming took off 3 bases at V and 4 bases at J, with 6 bases between the two ends. CDR3 protein: CASSMAAYGYTL. CDR3 nucleotide sequence: TGTGCCAGTAGTATGGCAGCCTATGGCTACACCCTC.